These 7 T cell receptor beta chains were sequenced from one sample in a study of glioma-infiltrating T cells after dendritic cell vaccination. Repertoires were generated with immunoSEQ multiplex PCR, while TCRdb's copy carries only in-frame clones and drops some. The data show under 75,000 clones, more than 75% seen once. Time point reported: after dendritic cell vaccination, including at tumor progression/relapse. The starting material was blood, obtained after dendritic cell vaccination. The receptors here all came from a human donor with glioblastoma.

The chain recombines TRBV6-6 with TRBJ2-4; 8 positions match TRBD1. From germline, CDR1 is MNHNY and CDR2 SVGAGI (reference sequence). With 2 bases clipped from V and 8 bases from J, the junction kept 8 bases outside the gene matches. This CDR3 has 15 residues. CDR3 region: CASSYPGQGLDIQYF. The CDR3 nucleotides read TGTGCCAGCAGTTACCCCGGACAGGGTTTGGACATTCAGTACTTC.

DNA for the CDR3: TGTGCCACCAGCAGCCGGACAGGGGGGGGAGACGAAAAACTGTTTTTT. Protein sequence: CATSSRTGGGDEKLFF. The chain links TRBV15 to TRBJ1-4; 10 bases map to TRBD1. This CDR3 has 16 amino acids. V gave up 3 bases and J gave up 8 bases; unmatched junction bases: 9. Germline CDR1 LNHNV, CDR2 YYDKDF (reference sequence).

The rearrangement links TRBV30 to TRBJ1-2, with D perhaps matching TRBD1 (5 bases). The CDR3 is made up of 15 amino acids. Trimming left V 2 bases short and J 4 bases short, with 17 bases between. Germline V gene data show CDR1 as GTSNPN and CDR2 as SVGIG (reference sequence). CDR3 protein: CAWSPKTVVLYGYTF. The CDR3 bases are TGTGCCTGGAGTCCGAAGACAGTTGTACTCTATGGCTACACCTTC.

CDR3 DNA: TGTGCCAGCAGCTTAGGGCAGGGGTGGTACGAGCAGTACTTC. Translation gives CASSLGQGWYEQYF. The chain employs TRBV7-6 and TRBJ2-7, with D maybe TRBD1 (6 bases). The CDR3 covers 14 residues. V lost 1 base, J lost 4 bases, and 11 bases lay in between. The V gene's germline CDR1 is SGHVS and CDR2 FNYEAQ. Looking up the rest from reference TRBV7-6 and TRBJ2-7 gives the full variable domain: GAGVSQSPRYKVTKRGQDVALRCDPISGHVSLYWYRQALGQGPEFLTYFNYEAQQDKSGLPNDRFSAERPEGSISTLTIQRTEQRDSAMYRCASSLGQGWYEQYFGPGTRLTVT.

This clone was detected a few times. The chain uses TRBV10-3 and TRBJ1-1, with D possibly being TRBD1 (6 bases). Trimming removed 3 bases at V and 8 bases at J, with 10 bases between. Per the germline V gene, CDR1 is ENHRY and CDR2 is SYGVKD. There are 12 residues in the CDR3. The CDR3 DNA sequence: TGTGCCATCAGTGAACCTCAGGGGGAAGCTTTCTTT. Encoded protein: CAISEPQGEAFF.

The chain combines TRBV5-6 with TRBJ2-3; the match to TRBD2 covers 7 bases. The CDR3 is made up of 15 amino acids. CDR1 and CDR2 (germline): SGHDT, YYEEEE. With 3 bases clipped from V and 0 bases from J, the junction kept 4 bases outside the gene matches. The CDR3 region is CASSWGLSSTDTQYF. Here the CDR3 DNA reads TGTGCCAGCAGCTGGGGACTATCTAGCACAGATACGCAGTATTTT.

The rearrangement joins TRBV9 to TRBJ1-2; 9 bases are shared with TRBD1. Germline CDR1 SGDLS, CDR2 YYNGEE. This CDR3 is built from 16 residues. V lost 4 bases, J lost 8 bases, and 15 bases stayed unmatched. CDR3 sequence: CASSSRTGALDGGYTF. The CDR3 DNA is TGTGCCAGCAGCTCCAGGACAGGGGCCTTAGACGGGGGCTACACCTTC.